This T cell receptor (beta chain) was captured in a study of OX40 agonist ivuxolimab in advanced cancers. About the study: Clinicians treated patients with ivuxolimab, an agonistic anti-OX40 (CD134) antibody. The group had a mean age of 60 years, ranged from roughly 23 to 85, and was 82.7% male.

Profiling relied on immunoSEQ multiplex PCR, and the TCRdb table lists in-frame clones only, not all of them. The sample shows tens of thousands of clones, roughly 90% of them seen only once. This sample comprised CD4+ or CD8+ T cells sorted from blood, obtained in a trial of the OX40 agonist ivuxolimab. This clonotype originated in an adult with an advanced solid tumor such as melanoma, head and neck, liver or kidney cancer.

The CDR3 region has the DNA TGTGCCAGCTCACCACCGGAGAGGTCCTATGGCTACACCTTC. It encodes CASSPPERSYGYTF. V and J are TRBV18 and TRBJ1-2; no clear D gene. CDR3 length: 14 residues. V was clipped by 0 bases and J by 4 bases, with 9 bases between them. In germline, CDR1 is KGHSH, CDR2 LQKENI.